This record covers a single T cell receptor beta chain. Its antigen is still unknown. The sample contains more than one DNA sequence encoding this CDR3. The data stem from a study of T cell responses to AZD1222 COVID-19 vaccine. This CDR3 spans 11 amino acids. CDR1 SEHNR and CDR2 FQNEAQ come from the germline V gene (reference sequence). Trimming shortened V by 2 bases and J by 8 bases, and 6 bases separated the two germline ends. General observations from the study: A mostly white British donor set with more females was recruited, and clonal diversity was possibly underestimated. Just a handful of people given AZD1222 tested seropositive at baseline. Every sample of the repertoires postdated the peak T cell response.

Pooling of second doses given at about 4 or about 12 weeks was done. The table came from immunoSEQ multiplex PCR; TCRdb's copy has only in-frame clones and leaves some out. Here the sample spans about 200,000 clones, about 93% being singletons. This specimen was peripheral blood, taken 28 days after the second AZD1222 dose. The V and J genes are TRBV7-9 and TRBJ1-1, with a tentative D call TRBD1 (6 bases). This sequence was found in an adult who received the AZD1222 COVID-19 vaccine. CDR3 coding DNA: TGTGCCAGCAGCTTAACAGGGGAAGCTTTCTTT. This translates into CASSLTGEAFF.